This T cell receptor beta chain was retrieved from a study of CD8+CD57+ T cells in acquired aplastic anemia. In the study overall: Sorted CD4+ and CD8+ cells gave an average of 3.2 ug of DNA.

The germline CDR1 and CDR2 sequences are SNHLY and FYNNEI. This CDR3 contains 13 residues. The ends lost 5 bases at V and 2 bases at J; junction bases unmatched: 3. Patients picked for sequencing had shown CD8+CD57+ cell expansion detected by flow cytometry. For CDR3 and TCR beta VDJ profiling, genomic DNA was the template used. TCRdb reprocessed the reads with MiXCR, giving one entry per CDR3 protein. The sample consists of about 190,000 distinct CDR3 sequences, approximately 50% of them appearing once. This clonotype has ten or more counts. The source of this sequence is a human donor with aplastic anemia. The rearrangement links TRBV2 to TRBJ2-7; 7 nucleotides agree with TRBD2. Sequenced input: sorted CD4+, CD8+, or CD8+CD57+ T cells (not recorded which) from PBMCs. The CDR3 coding sequence is TGTGCCAGCAGTAGGCTAGCGGCCTACGAGCAGTACTTC. Amino acids: CASSRLAAYEQYF.